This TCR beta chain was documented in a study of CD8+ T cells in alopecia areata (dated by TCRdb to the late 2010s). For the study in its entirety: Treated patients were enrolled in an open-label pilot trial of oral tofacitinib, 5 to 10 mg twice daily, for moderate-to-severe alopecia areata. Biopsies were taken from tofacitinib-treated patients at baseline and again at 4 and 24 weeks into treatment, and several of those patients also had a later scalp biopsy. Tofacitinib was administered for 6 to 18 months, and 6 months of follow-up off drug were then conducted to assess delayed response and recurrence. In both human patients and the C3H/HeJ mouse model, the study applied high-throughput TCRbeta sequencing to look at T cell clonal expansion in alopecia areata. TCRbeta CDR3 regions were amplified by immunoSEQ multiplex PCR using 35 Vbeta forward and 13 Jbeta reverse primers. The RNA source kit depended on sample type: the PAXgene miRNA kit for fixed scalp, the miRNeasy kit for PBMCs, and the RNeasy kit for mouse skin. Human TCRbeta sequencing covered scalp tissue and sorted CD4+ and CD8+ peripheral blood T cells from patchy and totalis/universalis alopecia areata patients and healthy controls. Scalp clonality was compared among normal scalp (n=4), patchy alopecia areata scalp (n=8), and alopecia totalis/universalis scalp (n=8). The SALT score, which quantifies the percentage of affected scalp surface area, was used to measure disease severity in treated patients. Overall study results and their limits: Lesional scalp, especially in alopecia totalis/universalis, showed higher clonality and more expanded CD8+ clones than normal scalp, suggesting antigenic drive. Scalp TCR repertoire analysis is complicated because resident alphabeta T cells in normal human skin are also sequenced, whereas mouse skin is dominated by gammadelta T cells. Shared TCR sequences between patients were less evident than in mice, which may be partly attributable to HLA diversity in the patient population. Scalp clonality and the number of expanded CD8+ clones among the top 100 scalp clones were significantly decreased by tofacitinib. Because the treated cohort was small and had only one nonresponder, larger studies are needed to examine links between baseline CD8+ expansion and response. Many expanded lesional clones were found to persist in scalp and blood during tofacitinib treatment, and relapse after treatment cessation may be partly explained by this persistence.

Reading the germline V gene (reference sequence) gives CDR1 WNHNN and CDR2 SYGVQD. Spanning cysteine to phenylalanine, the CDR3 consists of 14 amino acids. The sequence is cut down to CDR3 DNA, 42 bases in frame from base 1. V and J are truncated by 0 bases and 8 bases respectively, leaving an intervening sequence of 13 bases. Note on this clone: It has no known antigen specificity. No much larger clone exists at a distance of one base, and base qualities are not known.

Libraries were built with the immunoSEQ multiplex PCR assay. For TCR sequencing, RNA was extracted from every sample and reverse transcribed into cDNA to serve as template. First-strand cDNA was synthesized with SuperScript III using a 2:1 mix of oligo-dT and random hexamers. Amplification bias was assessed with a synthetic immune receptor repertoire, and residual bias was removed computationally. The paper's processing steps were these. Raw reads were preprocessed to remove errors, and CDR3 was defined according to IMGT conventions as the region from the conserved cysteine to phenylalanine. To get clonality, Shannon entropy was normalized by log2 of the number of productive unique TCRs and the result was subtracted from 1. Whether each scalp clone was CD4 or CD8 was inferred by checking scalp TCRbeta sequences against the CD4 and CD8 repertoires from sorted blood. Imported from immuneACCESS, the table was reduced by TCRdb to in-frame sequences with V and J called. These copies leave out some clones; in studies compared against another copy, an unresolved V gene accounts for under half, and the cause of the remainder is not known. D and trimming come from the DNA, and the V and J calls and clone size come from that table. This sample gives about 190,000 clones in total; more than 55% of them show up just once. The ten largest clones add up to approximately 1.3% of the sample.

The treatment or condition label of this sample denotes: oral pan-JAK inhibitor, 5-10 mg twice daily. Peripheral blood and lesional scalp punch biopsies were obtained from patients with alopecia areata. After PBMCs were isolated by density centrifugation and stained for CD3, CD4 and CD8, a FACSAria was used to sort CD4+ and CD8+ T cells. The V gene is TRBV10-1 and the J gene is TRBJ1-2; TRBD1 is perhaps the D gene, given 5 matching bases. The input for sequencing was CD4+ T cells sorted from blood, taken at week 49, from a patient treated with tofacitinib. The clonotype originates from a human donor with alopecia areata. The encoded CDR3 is CASSESGRADGYTF. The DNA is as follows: TGCGCCAGCAGTGAGTCGGGCAGGGCCGACGGCTACACCTTC.